Following are 25 T cell receptor beta chains from one sample sequenced in a study of PD-L1 blockade in urothelial cancer. The time point here: peripheral blood 6 weeks after treatment start. The table came from immunoSEQ multiplex PCR; TCRdb's copy has only in-frame clones and leaves some out. In the table there are 75,000 to 100,000 clones, 83% of which are singletons. The material sequenced was PBMCs, taken around atezolizumab (anti-PD-L1) treatment. The source of these receptors is a man aged 70-80 years with urothelial cancer.

This clone has just a few counts. The CDR3 DNA reads TGCGCCAGCGCCCCGCGGGCACCCCCTAGCACAGATACGCAGTATTTT. Its protein is CASAPRAPPSTDTQYF. The gene calls are TRBV5-1 and TRBJ2-3; weak D call: TRBD2 (5 bases). The germline CDR1 and CDR2 sequences are SGHRS and YFSETQ. Trimming cost V 7 bases and J 0 bases, with 18 bases left between them. The length of the CDR3 is 16 residues.

The rearrangement uses TRBV11-2 and TRBJ2-7; perhaps TRBD1 as D (6 bases). Between the trimmed V and J ends, which lost 5 bases and 3 bases, there was a span of 17 bases. Looked up from germline, CDR1 is SGHAT and CDR2 is FQNNGV. There are 15 residues in the CDR3. The CDR3 here is CASSVLGGKGYEQYF. The CDR3 nucleotides are TGTGCCAGCAGCGTATTAGGGGGAAAGGGCTACGAGCAGTACTTC.

The chain links TRBV10-3 to TRBJ1-2; no definite D call. Germline lookup yields CDR1 ENHRY and CDR2 SYGVKD. The CDR3 sequence is 12 residues long. V was shortened by 3 bases and J by 7 bases, with 9 bases between the two germline ends. The CDR3 spells CAISEHSRGYTF. CDR3 nucleotide sequence: TGTGCCATCAGTGAACATTCACGTGGCTACACCTTC.

The chain carries TRBV9 and TRBJ1-4, with 7 bases that match TRBD1. Germline CDR1 SGDLS, CDR2 YYNGEE. Trimming cost V 3 bases and J 12 bases; bases outside gene matches: 5. CDR3 size: 12 residues. In DNA form, the CDR3 reads TGTGCCAGCAGCGCAACCGGGACAGAACTGTTTTTT. Translating it yields CASSATGTELFF.

The V gene is TRBV7-2, the J gene TRBJ1-1; the D gene is possibly TRBD1 (6 bases). Germline CDR1 SGHTA, CDR2 FQGNSA. V shed 0 bases and J shed 0 bases, with 8 bases lying between them. This CDR3 contains 15 residues. The CDR3 DNA reads as TGTGCCAGCAGCTTAGCGGGACAATTGAACACTGAAGCTTTCTTT. Its protein is CASSLAGQLNTEAFF.

The V call is TRBV4-1, the J call TRBJ2-1; 8 bases match TRBD2. V lost 1 base, J lost 7 bases, and 9 bases stayed unmatched. The CDR3 is 16 amino acids. Looked up from germline, CDR1 is MGHRA and CDR2 is YSYEKL. CDR3 protein: CASSQGTSGRLNEQFF. CDR3 DNA: TGCGCCAGCAGCCAAGGTACTAGCGGCCGTTTAAATGAGCAGTTCTTC.

The V gene is TRBV5-1, the J gene TRBJ1-1; perhaps TRBD1 as D (5 bases). Germline V lookup: CDR1 SGHRS, CDR2 YFSETQ. Trimming cost V 0 bases and J 4 bases, with 16 bases left between them. The CDR3 contains 16 residues. CDR3 in DNA: TGCGCCAGCAGCTTGGGGGGGACTGACTCCGGCACTGAAGCTTTCTTT. The encoded protein is CASSLGGTDSGTEAFF.

This chain joins TRBV10-1 and TRBJ2-1; D possibly corresponds to TRBD1 (6 bases). The germline gives CDR1 WNHNN, CDR2 SYGVQD (reference sequence). Trimming cost V 7 bases and J 3 bases, with 10 bases left between them. The CDR3 has 13 residues. CDR3 nucleotide sequence: TGCGCCAGCACACAGGGTGTCTACAATGAGCAGTTCTTC. This encodes CASTQGVYNEQFF.

The J gene is TRBJ2-3, the V gene TRBV19, with unresolved D. Trimming took 2 bases from V and 4 from J, leaving 7 bases between them. This CDR3 comprises 13 residues. Germline V gene data show CDR1 as LNHDA and CDR2 as SQIVND (reference sequence). In nucleotides, the CDR3 is TGTGCCAGTAGTATAAGGAGATCAGATACGCAGTATTTT. This sequence encodes CASSIRRSDTQYF.

The chain joins TRBV10-3 to TRBJ1-2, with D unclear. Trimming pared 4 bases from V and 0 bases from J, leaving 6 bases between. CDR3 length equals 13 residues. The germline CDR1 and CDR2 sequences are ENHRY and SYGVKD. The CDR3 DNA is TGTGCCATCAGTGGAGGGACTAACTATGGCTACACCTTC. Encoded protein: CAISGGTNYGYTF.

The V and J genes are TRBV6-6 and TRBJ2-1, with 7 bases aligning to TRBD2. This CDR3 has 14 residues. V lost 5 bases, J lost 7 bases, and 8 bases stayed unmatched. Per germline, CDR1 MNHNY and CDR2 SVGAGI (reference sequence). Written as DNA, the CDR3 is TGTGCCAGCAGTACCGACCTAGCGGATAATGAGCAGTTCTTC. It codes for CASSTDLADNEQFF.

V is TRBV7-3 and J is TRBJ2-3, with no clear D. The V gene lost 3 bases and the J gene lost 6 bases, with 7 bases spanning the gap. Germline CDR1 is SGHTA and CDR2 is FQGTGA. The CDR3 runs to 12 residues. In DNA form, the CDR3 reads TGTGCCAGCAGCTTTCGTTTTGATACGCAGTATTTT. The encoded protein is CASSFRFDTQYF.

J is TRBJ2-2 and V is TRBV19, with TRBD2 as a possible D gene (5 bases). V was clipped by 9 bases and J by 4 bases, with 15 bases between them. CDR3 length: 14 amino acids. In germline, CDR1 is LNHDA, CDR2 SQIVND (reference sequence). The CDR3 loop reads CASSREGRTGELFF. CDR3 nucleotide sequence: TGTGCCAGCTCCCGAGAGGGCCGCACCGGGGAGCTGTTTTTT.

Only a few counts were recorded for this clone. V usage is TRBV19 and J usage is TRBJ1-1; maybe TRBD1 (6 bases). The V end lost 5 bases, the J end lost 4 bases, and 11 bases lay between the germline ends. The germline V gene encodes CDR1 LNHDA and CDR2 SQIVND (reference sequence). The CDR3 has 13 residues. This CDR3 reads CASSLQGPTEAFF. CDR3 in DNA: TGTGCCAGTAGTCTACAGGGACCCACTGAAGCTTTCTTT.

The chain has TRBV7-3 and TRBJ1-4, with 9 bases that match TRBD1. The V gene end was trimmed by 3 bases and the J gene end by 5 bases; junction bases not matched to a gene: 4. The CDR3 loop spans 15 amino acids. Germline CDR1 is SGHTA and CDR2 is FQGTGA. The CDR3 here is CASSFTGGGNEKLFF. The DNA for the CDR3 is TGTGCCAGCAGCTTCACAGGGGGCGGGAATGAAAAACTGTTTTTT.

The chain links TRBV7-9 to TRBJ2-7, with a weak D call TRBD2 (5 bases). CDR1 and CDR2 (germline): SEHNR, FQNEAQ (reference sequence). The CDR3 runs to 13 residues. The V gene lost 6 bases and the J gene lost 3 bases, with 12 bases spanning the gap. The CDR3 reads CASSLPGSYEQYF. CDR3 DNA sequence: TGTGCCAGCAGTTTACCGGGGAGCTACGAGCAGTACTTC.

V usage is TRBV9 and J usage is TRBJ1-2; 9 nucleotides agree with TRBD1. Looked up from germline, CDR1 is SGDLS and CDR2 is YYNGEE. This CDR3 has 16 residues. The ends lost 3 bases at V and 2 bases at J; junction bases unmatched: 8. The CDR3 DNA follows: TGTGCCAGCAGCGCCCGGACAGGGGCCGAGAACTATGGCTACACCTTC. Amino acid sequence: CASSARTGAENYGYTF.

The chain recombines TRBV9 with TRBJ1-2, with 8 bases matching TRBD1. Germline CDR1 reads SGDLS; CDR2 reads YYNGEE. The CDR3 runs to 15 residues. With 0 bases clipped from V and 4 bases from J, the junction kept 5 bases outside the gene matches. CDR3 amino acids: CASSVDPGGGYGYTF. In DNA form, the CDR3 reads TGTGCCAGCAGCGTAGACCCAGGGGGCGGCTATGGCTACACCTTC.

The chain uses TRBV5-1 and TRBJ2-7; 9 bases are a match to TRBD1. With 2 bases clipped from V and 2 bases from J, the junction kept 5 bases outside the gene matches. CDR1 is SGHRS and CDR2 is YFSETQ in the germline V gene. This CDR3 is built from 15 residues. As DNA, the CDR3 is TGCGCCAGCAGCTTCCTGACAGGGGGTCCCTACGAGCAGTACTTC. It codes for CASSFLTGGPYEQYF.

CDR3 amino acids: CASSRDRGHETQYF. The CDR3 DNA reads as TGTGCCAGCAGTAGGGACAGGGGGCATGAGACCCAGTACTTC. V gene TRBV2 combines with J gene TRBJ2-5; TRBD1 agrees at 12 bases. This CDR3 has 14 amino acids. Germline V CDR1 and CDR2: SNHLY, FYNNEI. Trimming at V came to 5 bases and at J to 5 bases, leaving 3 bases not matched to a gene. Together with reference TRBV2 and TRBJ2-5, the CDR3 gives the full variable domain: EPEVTQTPSHQVTQMGQEVILRCVPISNHLYFYWYRQILGQKVEFLVSFYNNEISEKSEIFDDQFSVERPDGSNFTLKIRSTKLEDSAMYFCASSRDRGHETQYFGPGTRLLVL.

The rearrangement uses TRBV27 and TRBJ1-1; D is undetermined. The germline V and J ends were trimmed by 2 bases and 2 bases, with 12 bases remaining between them. The CDR3 is 15 residues long. Germline loops: CDR1 MNHEY, CDR2 SMNVEV (reference sequence). The CDR3 sequence: CASSLSHGLNTEAFF. The CDR3 coding sequence is TGTGCCAGCAGTTTAAGTCACGGGTTAAACACTGAAGCTTTCTTT.

The chain links TRBV6-5 to TRBJ2-7; TRBD1 is a possible D gene (6 bases). The CDR3 consists of 11 residues. The V end was cut by 7 bases, the J end by 4 bases, with 8 bases between. Germline V lookup: CDR1 MNHEY, CDR2 SVGAGI. The CDR3 DNA follows: TGTGCCAGCACCCAGGGGTACGAGCAGTACTTC. It codes for CASTQGYEQYF.

The chain joins TRBV5-1 to TRBJ1-2, with a tentative D call TRBD1 (5 bases). The V gene's germline CDR1 is SGHRS and CDR2 YFSETQ. V gave up 4 bases and J gave up 4 bases, with 11 bases separating them. The CDR3 consists of 13 residues. The CDR3 nucleotides are TGCGCCAGCAGCGCGGGGACTTTCTATGGCTACACCTTC. It translates to CASSAGTFYGYTF.

The chain has TRBV6-4 and TRBJ2-3; 13 nucleotides align to TRBD2. The V gene's germline CDR1 is MRHNA and CDR2 SNTAGT. This CDR3 is built from 16 residues. With V trimmed by 4 bases and J by 5 bases, 6 bases remained unmatched. Written as DNA, the CDR3 is TGTGCCAGCAGTGCCCTCGGGACTAGCGGGGTAGATACGCAGTATTTT. As protein: CASSALGTSGVDTQYF.

The sample holds one count of this clone. CDR3 in DNA: TGTGCCAGCAGCTTTTGGGCCTATGTAGCCAACCGGGACAGGGGACGAGACAATGAGCAGTTCTTC. This encodes CASSFWAYVANRDRGRDNEQFF. The chain has TRBV7-6 and TRBJ2-1; 10 nucleotides line up with TRBD1. Per the germline V gene, CDR1 is SGHVS and CDR2 is FNYEAQ. Germline trimming cut 3 bases from V and 5 bases from J; bases unmatched to any gene: 25. The CDR3 consists of 22 residues.